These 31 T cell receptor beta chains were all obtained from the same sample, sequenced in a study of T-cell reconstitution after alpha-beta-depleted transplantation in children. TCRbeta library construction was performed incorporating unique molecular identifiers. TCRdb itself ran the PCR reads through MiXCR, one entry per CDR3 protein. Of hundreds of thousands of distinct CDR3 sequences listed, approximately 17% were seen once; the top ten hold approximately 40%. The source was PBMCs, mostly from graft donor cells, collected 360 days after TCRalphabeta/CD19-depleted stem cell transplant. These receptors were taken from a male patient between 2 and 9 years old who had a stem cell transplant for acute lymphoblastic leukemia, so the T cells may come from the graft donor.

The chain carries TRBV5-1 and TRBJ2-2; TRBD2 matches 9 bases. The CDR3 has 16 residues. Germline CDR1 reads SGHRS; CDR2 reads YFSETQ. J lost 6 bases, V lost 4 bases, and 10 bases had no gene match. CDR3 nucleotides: TGCGCCAGCAGCGATCAGCGGGGGGCTCCCTCCGGGGAGCTGTTTTTT. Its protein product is CASSDQRGAPSGELFF.

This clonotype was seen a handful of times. CDR3 bases: TGTGCCAGCAGTTTATTGGCCTACACAGATACGCAGTATTTT. This gives the protein CASSLLAYTDTQYF. V is TRBV28 and J is TRBJ2-3; no reliable D call. This CDR3 region has 14 residues. Trimming pared 1 base from V and 2 bases from J, leaving 7 bases between. The germline V gene encodes CDR1 MDHEN and CDR2 SYDVKM.

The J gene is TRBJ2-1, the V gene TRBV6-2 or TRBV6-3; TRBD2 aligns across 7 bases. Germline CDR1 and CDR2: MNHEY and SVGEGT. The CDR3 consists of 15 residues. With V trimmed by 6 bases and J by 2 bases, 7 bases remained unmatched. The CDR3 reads CASRSAGPPYNEQFF. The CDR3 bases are TGTGCCAGCAGATCAGCGGGGCCCCCCTACAATGAGCAGTTCTTC.

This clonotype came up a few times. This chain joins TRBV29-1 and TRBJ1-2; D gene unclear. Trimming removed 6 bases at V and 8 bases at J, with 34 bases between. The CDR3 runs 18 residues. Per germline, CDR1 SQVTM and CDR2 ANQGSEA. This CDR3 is CSVWNPAQVDHSEGGYTF. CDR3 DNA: TGCAGCGTATGGAACCCCGCGCAGGTAGACCATTCAGAAGGAGGCTACACCTTC.

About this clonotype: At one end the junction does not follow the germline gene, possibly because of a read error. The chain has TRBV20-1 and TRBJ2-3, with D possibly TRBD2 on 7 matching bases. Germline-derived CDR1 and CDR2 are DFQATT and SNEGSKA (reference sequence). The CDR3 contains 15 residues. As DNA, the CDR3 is TGCAGTGCTAGAGCGGGGGCGGGAGTAGGAGATACACAGTATTTT. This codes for CSARAGAGVGDTQYF.

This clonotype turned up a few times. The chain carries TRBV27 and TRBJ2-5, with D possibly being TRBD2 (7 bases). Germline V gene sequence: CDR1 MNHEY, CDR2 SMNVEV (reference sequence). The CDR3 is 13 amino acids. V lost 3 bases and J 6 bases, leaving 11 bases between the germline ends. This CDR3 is CASSFGGQKTQYF. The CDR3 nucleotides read TGTGCCAGCAGTTTCGGGGGGCAGAAGACCCAGTACTTC.

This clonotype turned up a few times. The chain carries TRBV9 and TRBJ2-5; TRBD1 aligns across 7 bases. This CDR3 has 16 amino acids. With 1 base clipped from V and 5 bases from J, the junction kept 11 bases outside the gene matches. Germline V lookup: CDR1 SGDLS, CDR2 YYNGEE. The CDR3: CASSVSRTGGEETQYF. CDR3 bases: TGTGCCAGCAGCGTATCCCGGACAGGAGGAGAGGAGACCCAGTACTTC. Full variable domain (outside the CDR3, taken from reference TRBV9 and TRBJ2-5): DSGVTQTPKHLITATGQRVTLRCSPRSGDLSVYWYQQSLDQGLQFLIQYYNGEERAKGNILERFSAQQFPDLHSELNLSSLELGDSALYFCASSVSRTGGEETQYFGPGTRLLVL.

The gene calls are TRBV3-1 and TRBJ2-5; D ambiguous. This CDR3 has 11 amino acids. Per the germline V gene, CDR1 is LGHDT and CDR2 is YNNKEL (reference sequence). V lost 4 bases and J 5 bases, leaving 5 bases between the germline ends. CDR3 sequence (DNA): TGTGCCAGCAGCCGTCCGGAGACCCAGTACTTC. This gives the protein CASSRPETQYF.

The CDR3 region has the DNA TGCAGCGTCTGGGACACTGAAGCTTTCTTT. It specifies CSVWDTEAFF. This chain connects TRBV29-1 to TRBJ1-1; unclear D gene. Germline loops: CDR1 SQVTM, CDR2 ANQGSEA. V shed 6 bases and J shed 3 bases, with 5 bases lying between them. The CDR3 has 10 residues.

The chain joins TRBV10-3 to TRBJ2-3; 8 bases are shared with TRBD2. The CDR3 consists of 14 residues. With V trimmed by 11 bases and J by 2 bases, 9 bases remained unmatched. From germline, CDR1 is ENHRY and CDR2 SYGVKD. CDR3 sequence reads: CAVLQRGITDTQYF. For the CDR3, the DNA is TGTGCCGTTCTTCAGCGGGGGATCACAGATACGCAGTATTTT.

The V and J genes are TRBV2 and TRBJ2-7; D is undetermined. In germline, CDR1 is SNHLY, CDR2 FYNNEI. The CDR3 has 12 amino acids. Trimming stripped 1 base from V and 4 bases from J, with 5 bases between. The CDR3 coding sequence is TGTGCCAGCAGTGAAGTCCTATACGAGCAGTACTTC. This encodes CASSEVLYEQYF. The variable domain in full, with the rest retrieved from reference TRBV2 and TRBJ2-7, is EPEVTQTPSHQVTQMGQEVILRCVPISNHLYFYWYRQILGQKVEFLVSFYNNEISEKSEIFDDQFSVERPDGSNFTLKIRSTKLEDSAMYFCASSEVLYEQYFGPGTRLTVT.

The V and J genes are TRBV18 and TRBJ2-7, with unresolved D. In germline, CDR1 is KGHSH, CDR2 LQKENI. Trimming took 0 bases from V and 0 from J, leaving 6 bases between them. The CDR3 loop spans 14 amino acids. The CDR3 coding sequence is TGTGCCAGCTCACCACCAGGGATCTCCTACGAGCAGTACTTC. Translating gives CASSPPGISYEQYF. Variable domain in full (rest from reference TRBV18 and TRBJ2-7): NAGVMQNPRHLVRRRGQEARLRCSPMKGHSHVYWYRQLPEEGLKFMVYLQKENIIDESGMPKERFSAEFPKEGPSILRIQQVVRGDSAAYFCASSPPGISYEQYFGPGTRLTVT.

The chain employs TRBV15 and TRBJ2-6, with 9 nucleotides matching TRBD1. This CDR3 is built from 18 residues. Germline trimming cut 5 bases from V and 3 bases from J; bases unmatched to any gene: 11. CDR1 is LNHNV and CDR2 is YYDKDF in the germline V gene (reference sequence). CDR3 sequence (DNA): TGTGCCACCAGCGGCGGGACAGGGCGGTGGGTTGGGGCCAACGTCCTGACTTTC. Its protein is CATSGGTGRWVGANVLTF.

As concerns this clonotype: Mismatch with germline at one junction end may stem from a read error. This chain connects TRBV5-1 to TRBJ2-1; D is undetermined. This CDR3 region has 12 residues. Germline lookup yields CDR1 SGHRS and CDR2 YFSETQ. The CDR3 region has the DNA TGCGCCAGCAGCTTGAGTTGCGACCCTATCTCCTTC. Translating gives CASSLSCDPISF.

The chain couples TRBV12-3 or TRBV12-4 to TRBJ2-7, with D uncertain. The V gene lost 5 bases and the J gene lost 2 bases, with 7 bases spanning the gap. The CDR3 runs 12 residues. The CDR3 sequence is CASSPVPYEQYF. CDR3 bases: TGTGCCAGCAGTCCAGTTCCCTACGAGCAGTACTTC.

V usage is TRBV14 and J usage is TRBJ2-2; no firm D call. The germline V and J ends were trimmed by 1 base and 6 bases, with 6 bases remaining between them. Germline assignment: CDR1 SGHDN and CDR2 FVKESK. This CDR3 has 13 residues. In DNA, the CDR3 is TGTGCCAGCAGCCAAGGATGGGCCGGGGAGCTGTTTTTT. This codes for CASSQGWAGELFF.

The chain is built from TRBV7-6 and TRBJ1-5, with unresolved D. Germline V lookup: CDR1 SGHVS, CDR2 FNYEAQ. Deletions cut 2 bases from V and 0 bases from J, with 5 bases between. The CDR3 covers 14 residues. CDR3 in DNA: TGTGCCAGCAGCTTAAGCTTTAGCAATCAGCCCCAGCATTTT. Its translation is CASSLSFSNQPQHF.

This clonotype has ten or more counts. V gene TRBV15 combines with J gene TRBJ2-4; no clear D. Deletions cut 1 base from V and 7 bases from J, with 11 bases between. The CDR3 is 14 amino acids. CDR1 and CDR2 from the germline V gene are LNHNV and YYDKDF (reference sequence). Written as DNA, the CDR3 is TGTGCCACCAGCAGAGCAGACCGGGCTAACATTCAGTACTTC. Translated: CATSRADRANIQYF.

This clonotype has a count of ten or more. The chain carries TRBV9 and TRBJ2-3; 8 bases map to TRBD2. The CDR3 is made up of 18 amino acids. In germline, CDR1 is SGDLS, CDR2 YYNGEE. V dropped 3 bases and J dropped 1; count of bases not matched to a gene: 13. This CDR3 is CASSAPLSQTSGTDTQYF. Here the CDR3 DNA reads TGTGCCAGCAGCGCTCCGCTGTCCCAGACTAGCGGCACAGATACGCAGTATTTT.

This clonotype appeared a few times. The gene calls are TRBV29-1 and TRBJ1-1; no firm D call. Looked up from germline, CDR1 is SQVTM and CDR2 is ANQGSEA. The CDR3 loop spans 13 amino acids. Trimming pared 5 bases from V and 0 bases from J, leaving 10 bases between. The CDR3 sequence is CSVKGGMNTEAFF. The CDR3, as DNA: TGCAGCGTTAAAGGCGGTATGAACACTGAAGCTTTCTTT.

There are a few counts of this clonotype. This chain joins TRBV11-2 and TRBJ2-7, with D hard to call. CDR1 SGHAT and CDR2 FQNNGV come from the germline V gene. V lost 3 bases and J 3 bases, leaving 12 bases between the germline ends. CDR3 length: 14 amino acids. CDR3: CASSFSSFDYEQYF. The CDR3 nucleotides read TGTGCCAGCAGCTTCAGTAGTTTCGACTACGAGCAGTACTTC. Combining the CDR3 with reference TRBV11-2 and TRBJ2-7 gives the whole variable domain EAGVAQSPRYKIIEKRQSVAFWCNPISGHATLYWYQQILGQGPKLLIQFQNNGVVDDSQLPKDRFSAERLKGVDSTLKIQPAKLEDSAVYLCASSFSSFDYEQYFGPGTRLTVT.

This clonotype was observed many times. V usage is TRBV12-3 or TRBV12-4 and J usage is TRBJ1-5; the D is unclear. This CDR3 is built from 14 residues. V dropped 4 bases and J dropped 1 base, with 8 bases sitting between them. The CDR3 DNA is TGTGCCAGCAGTTCGGTGAACAGCAATCAGCCCCAGCATTTT. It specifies CASSSVNSNQPQHF.

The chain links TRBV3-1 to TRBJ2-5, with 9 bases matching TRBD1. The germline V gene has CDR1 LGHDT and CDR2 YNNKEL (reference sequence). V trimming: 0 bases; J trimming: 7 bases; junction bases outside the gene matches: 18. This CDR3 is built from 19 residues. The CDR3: CASSQDLGWRTGDSGTQYF. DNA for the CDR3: TGTGCCAGCAGCCAAGATCTTGGATGGAGGACAGGGGACTCGGGGACCCAGTACTTC.

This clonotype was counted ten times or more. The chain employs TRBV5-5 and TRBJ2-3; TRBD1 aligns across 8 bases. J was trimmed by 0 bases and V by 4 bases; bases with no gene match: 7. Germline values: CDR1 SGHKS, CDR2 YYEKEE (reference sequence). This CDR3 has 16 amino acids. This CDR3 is CASSRWTGTSTDTQYF. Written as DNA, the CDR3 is TGTGCCAGCAGCAGATGGACAGGGACTAGCACAGATACGCAGTATTTT.

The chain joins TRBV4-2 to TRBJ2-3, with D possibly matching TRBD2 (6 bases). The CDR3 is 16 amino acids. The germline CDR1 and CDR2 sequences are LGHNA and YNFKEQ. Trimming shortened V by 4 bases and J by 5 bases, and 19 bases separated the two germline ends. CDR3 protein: CASSLPSASAEDTQYF. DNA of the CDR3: TGTGCCAGCAGCCTCCCGTCGGCTAGCGCGGAAGATACGCAGTATTTT.

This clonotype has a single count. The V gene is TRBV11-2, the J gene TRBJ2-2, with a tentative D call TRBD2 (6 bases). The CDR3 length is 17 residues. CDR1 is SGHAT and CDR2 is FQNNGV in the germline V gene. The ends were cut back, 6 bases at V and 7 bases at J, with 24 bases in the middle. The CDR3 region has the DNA TGTGCCAGCAGGGGATGGGCGAACGGGGGACGGGTCGGGGAGCTGTTTTTT. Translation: CASRGWANGGRVGELFF. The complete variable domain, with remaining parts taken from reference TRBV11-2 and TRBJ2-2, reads EAGVAQSPRYKIIEKRQSVAFWCNPISGHATLYWYQQILGQGPKLLIQFQNNGVVDDSQLPKDRFSAERLKGVDSTLKIQPAKLEDSAVYLCASRGWANGGRVGELFFGEGSRLTVL.

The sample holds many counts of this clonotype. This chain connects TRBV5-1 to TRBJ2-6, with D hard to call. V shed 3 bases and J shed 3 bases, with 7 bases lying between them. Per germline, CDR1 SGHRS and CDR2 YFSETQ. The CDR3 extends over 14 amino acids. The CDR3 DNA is TGCGCCAGCAGCTCCTTAGTTGGGGCCAACGTCCTGACTTTC. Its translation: CASSSLVGANVLTF.

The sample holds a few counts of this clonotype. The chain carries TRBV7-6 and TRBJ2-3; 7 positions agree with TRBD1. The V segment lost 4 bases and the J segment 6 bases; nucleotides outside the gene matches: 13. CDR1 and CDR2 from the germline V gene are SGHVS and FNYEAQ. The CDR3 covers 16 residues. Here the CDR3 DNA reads TGTGCCAGCAGCTGGAAAAGGGGGCAGCTTGTCGATACGCAGTATTTT. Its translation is CASSWKRGQLVDTQYF.

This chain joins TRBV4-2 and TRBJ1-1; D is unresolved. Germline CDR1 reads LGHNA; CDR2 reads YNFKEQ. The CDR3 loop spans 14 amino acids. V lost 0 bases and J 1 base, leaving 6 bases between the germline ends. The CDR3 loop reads CASSQDGGNTEAFF. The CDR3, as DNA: TGTGCCAGCAGCCAAGACGGCGGGAACACTGAAGCTTTCTTT.

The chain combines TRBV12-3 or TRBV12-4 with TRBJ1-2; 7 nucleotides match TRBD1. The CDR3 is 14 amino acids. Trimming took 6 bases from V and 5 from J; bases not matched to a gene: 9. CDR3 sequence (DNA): TGTGCCAGCAGGTCCGGGACAGCCAATTATGGCTACACCTTC. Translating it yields CASRSGTANYGYTF.

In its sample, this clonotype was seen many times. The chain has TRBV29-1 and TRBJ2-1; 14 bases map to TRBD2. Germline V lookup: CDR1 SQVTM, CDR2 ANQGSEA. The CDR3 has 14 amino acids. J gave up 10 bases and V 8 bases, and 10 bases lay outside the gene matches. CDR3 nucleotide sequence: TGCAGCCCGCCCGGGACTAGCGGGAGAGGGGAGCAGTTCTTC. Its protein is CSPPGTSGRGEQFF.